These 21 T cell receptor beta chains share one sample of origin, sequenced in a study of T cells in Graves' hyperthyroidism and ophthalmopathy. Amplification of TCR beta CDR3 regions used RNA as the template. During a first-round RT-PCR of the TCR CDR3, the HTBI primer set was used. MiXCR, run by TCRdb on the multiplex PCR reads, gives a single entry per CDR3 protein. The sample holds fewer than 900,000 distinct CDR3 sequences, about a sixth seen once. Sequenced material: blood. These receptors originate from a man between 18 and 29 years old with Graves' hyperthyroidism.

There are many counts of this clonotype. In DNA, the CDR3 is TGTGCCTGGAGTGTAAACTTTCCGGGGTACGAGCAGTACTTC. It yields the protein CAWSVNFPGYEQYF. The J gene is TRBJ2-7, the V gene TRBV30, with D perhaps TRBD2 (5 bases). CDR3 length equals 14 residues. V was clipped by 0 bases and J by 4 bases, with 13 bases between them. The germline gives CDR1 GTSNPN, CDR2 SVGIG (reference sequence).

In this sample, this clonotype turned up many times. In DNA form, the CDR3 reads TGCAGTGCTAGGGACTCTACAGGGGGCGCCGCTGAAGCTTTCTTT. It is translated as CSARDSTGGAAEAFF. This chain connects TRBV20-1 to TRBJ1-1; TRBD1 aligns across 9 bases. Germline trimming cut 3 bases from V and 6 bases from J; bases unmatched to any gene: 11. Germline V gene sequence: CDR1 DFQATT, CDR2 SNEGSKA (reference sequence). The CDR3 runs to 15 residues.

This clonotype has at least ten counts. The CDR3: CASSQEPGAETQYF. In nucleotides, the CDR3 is TGTGCCAGCAGCCAAGAACCAGGGGCAGAGACCCAGTACTTC. The rearrangement links TRBV3-1 to TRBJ2-5, with TRBD1 as a possible D gene (6 bases). V dropped 0 bases and J dropped 4 bases, with 9 bases sitting between them. Germline V lookup: CDR1 LGHDT, CDR2 YNNKEL (reference sequence). This CDR3 spans 14 amino acids.

This clonotype was seen ten or more times. The chain recombines TRBV6-4 with TRBJ1-1; the D is unclear. The CDR3 has 13 amino acids. V lost 3 bases, J lost 3 bases, and 8 bases lay in between. Germline V gives CDR1 MRHNA, CDR2 SNTAGT. Here the CDR3 reads CASSERHDTEAFF. CDR3 in DNA: TGTGCCAGCAGTGAGAGGCACGACACTGAAGCTTTCTTT.

The chain recombines TRBV20-1 with TRBJ2-1, with TRBD2 as a possible D gene (6 bases). This CDR3 comprises 15 residues. V was clipped by 5 bases and J by 2 bases, with 16 bases between them. Germline CDR1 reads DFQATT; CDR2 reads SNEGSKA (reference sequence). As DNA, the CDR3 is TGCAGTGCTCCGGTAGGGAGGCCTACCTACAATGAGCAGTTCTTC. Translating gives CSAPVGRPTYNEQFF.

This chain uses TRBV11-2 with TRBJ2-1; TRBD2 aligns across 8 bases. Germline V gene data show CDR1 as SGHAT and CDR2 as FQNNGV. V lost 6 bases to trimming and J lost 10 bases; unmatched junction nucleotides: 5. The CDR3 sequence is 12 residues long. CDR3 region: CASSSGTREQFF. The CDR3 nucleotides read TGTGCCAGCAGTTCCGGGACTAGAGAGCAGTTCTTC.

This clonotype was detected many times. This chain connects TRBV7-9 to TRBJ2-5; D is perhaps TRBD1 (6 bases). The germline V gene has CDR1 SEHNR and CDR2 FQNEAQ (reference sequence). With 4 bases removed from V and 0 bases from J, the gap between germline ends came to 15 bases. The CDR3 covers 16 residues. CDR3 sequence reads: CASSSTTGENQETQYF. The CDR3 bases are TGTGCCAGCAGCTCCACGACAGGAGAAAACCAAGAGACCCAGTACTTC.

At least ten counts were recorded for this clonotype. The V and J genes are TRBV11-3 and TRBJ2-1; 12 nucleotides align to TRBD2. CDR1 and CDR2 (germline): SGHNT, YENEEA. The J segment lost 1 base and the V segment lost 3 bases, leaving 4 bases of the junction unmatched. The CDR3 runs 17 residues. The CDR3 region is CASSFTSGRPSYNEQFF. The CDR3 nucleotides are TGTGCCAGCAGCTTTACTAGCGGGAGGCCTTCCTACAATGAGCAGTTCTTC. Full variable domain (remainder filled in from reference TRBV11-3 and TRBJ2-1): EAGVVQSPRYKIIEKKQPVAFWCNPISGHNTLYWYLQNLGQGPELLIRYENEEAVDDSQLPKDRFSAERLKGVDSTLKIQPAELGDSAVYLCASSFTSGRPSYNEQFFGPGTRLTVL.

This clonotype was observed a few times. This chain connects TRBV6-5 to TRBJ1-1; unclear D gene. V was shortened by 2 bases and J by 0 bases, with 10 bases between the two germline ends. The germline V gene encodes CDR1 MNHEY and CDR2 SVGAGI. The length of the CDR3 is 15 residues. The CDR3 nucleotides read TGTGCCAGCAGTTACCTCCCACGCCTGAACACTGAAGCTTTCTTT. This translates into CASSYLPRLNTEAFF.

This clonotype has only a few counts. This rearrangement joins TRBV20-1 to TRBJ2-7; maybe TRBD2 (6 bases). The CDR3 covers 15 residues. V gave up 0 bases and J gave up 3 bases, with 15 bases separating them. Germline values: CDR1 DFQATT, CDR2 SNEGSKA (reference sequence). Here the CDR3 DNA reads TGCAGTGCTAGAGATCCGGCGGGGATGCACTACGAGCAGTACTTC. This translates into CSARDPAGMHYEQYF.

Remarks on this clonotype: A much larger clone lies one base from this, so it may be a read error. The rearrangement joins TRBV6-2 or TRBV6-3 to TRBJ2-1; 7 bases are shared with TRBD2. V lost 5 bases to trimming and J lost 2 bases; unmatched junction nucleotides: 3. Germline CDR1 reads MNHEY; CDR2 reads SVGEGT. The CDR3 totals 14 residues. The CDR3 nucleotides read TGTGCCAGCAGTATAGCGGGTACCTACAATGAGCAGTTCTTC. Protein: CASSIAGTYNEQFF.

This clonotype occurred many times. The rearrangement uses TRBV7-2 and TRBJ2-7; 7 positions match TRBD1. Trimming removed 0 bases from V and 6 bases from J; junction bases left unmatched: 5. There are 14 residues in the CDR3. CDR1 SGHTA and CDR2 FQGNSA come from the germline V gene. In DNA form, the CDR3 reads TGTGCCAGCAGCTTAGCGTACAGGGGAAGCGAGCAGTACTTC. The encoded protein is CASSLAYRGSEQYF.

This clonotype was seen many times. The J gene is TRBJ2-2, the V gene TRBV5-1, with D possibly TRBD2 on 6 matching bases. There are 16 residues in the CDR3. Germline assignment: CDR1 SGHRS and CDR2 YFSETQ. Trimming cost V 2 bases and J 4 bases, with 15 bases left between them. For the CDR3, the DNA is TGCGCCAGCAGCTTAATCGGGAGAGAACTCACCGGGGAGCTGTTTTTT. Translation: CASSLIGRELTGELFF. Supplemented by reference TRBV5-1 and TRBJ2-2, the full variable domain reads KAGVTQTPRYLIKTRGQQVTLSCSPISGHRSVSWYQQTPGQGLQFLFEYFSETQRNKGNFPGRFSGRQFSNSRSEMNVSTLELGDSALYLCASSLIGRELTGELFFGEGSRLTVL.

This clonotype was seen at least ten times. The rearrangement joins TRBV11-2 to TRBJ1-2; D gene unclear. Germline V CDR1 and CDR2: SGHAT, FQNNGV. There are 15 residues in the CDR3. The V end lost 0 bases, the J end lost 7 bases, and 15 bases lay between the germline ends. CDR3: CASSLDLRTNSGYTF. For the CDR3, the DNA is TGTGCCAGCAGCTTAGATCTGAGGACTAATAGTGGCTACACCTTC.

The chain is built from TRBV13 and TRBJ2-7, with TRBD2 matching 14 bases. Germline CDR1 reads PRHDT; CDR2 reads FYEKMQ (reference sequence). The V segment lost 2 bases and the J segment 7 bases; nucleotides outside the gene matches: 10. CDR3 length: 17 residues. In nucleotides, the CDR3 is TGTGCCAGCAGCTTACGACTAGCGGGAGGGTCCCTAGATGAGCAGTACTTC. It encodes CASSLRLAGGSLDEQYF.

This sequence joins TRBV20-1 and TRBJ1-6; D unclear. Germline CDR1 reads DFQATT; CDR2 reads SNEGSKA (reference sequence). This CDR3 region has 13 residues. Trimming left V 3 bases short and J 9 bases short, with 12 bases between. CDR3 amino acids: CSASLPGGSPLHF. DNA for the CDR3: TGCAGTGCTAGTCTTCCGGGCGGTTCACCCCTCCACTTT.

J is TRBJ2-5 and V is TRBV29-1, with D perhaps TRBD1 (6 bases). Trimming took 7 bases from V and 1 from J, leaving 10 bases between them. Per the germline V gene, CDR1 is SQVTM and CDR2 is ANQGSEA. The CDR3 has 12 residues. CDR3 in DNA: TGCAGCGAGGGACACACCCAAGAGACCCAGTACTTC. The encoded protein is CSEGHTQETQYF.

The gene calls are TRBV2 and TRBJ1-2; no clear D. Between the trimmed V and J ends, which lost 2 bases and 4 bases, there was a span of 11 bases. The germline V gene has CDR1 SNHLY and CDR2 FYNNEI. The CDR3 loop spans 14 amino acids. CDR3 sequence: CASSEPQAVYGYTF. CDR3 nucleotide sequence: TGTGCCAGCAGTGAACCTCAGGCTGTCTATGGCTACACCTTC.

CDR3 DNA sequence: TGTGCCATCAGTGAGGGACAGTTCACAGATACGCAGTATTTT. Its protein is CAISEGQFTDTQYF. This rearrangement joins TRBV10-3 to TRBJ2-3, with D perhaps matching TRBD1 (6 bases). The CDR3 is 14 amino acids. Looked up from germline, CDR1 is ENHRY and CDR2 is SYGVKD. V was shortened by 2 bases and J by 2 bases, with 8 bases between the two germline ends.

This clonotype was counted a few times. The rearrangement joins TRBV5-1 to TRBJ2-3; D is ambiguous. The CDR3 covers 17 residues. Trimming took 6 bases from V and 2 from J, leaving 22 bases between them. CDR1 and CDR2 from the germline V gene are SGHRS and YFSETQ. The CDR3 DNA reads as TGCGCCAGCACCTCAAGCTTATCAGGCGGATACACAGATACGCAGTATTTT. Translation gives CASTSSLSGGYTDTQYF.

In its sample, this clonotype was seen many times. V and J are TRBV18 and TRBJ2-5, with TRBD2 as a possible D gene (6 bases). The germline gives CDR1 KGHSH, CDR2 LQKENI. V was shortened by 6 bases and J by 1 base, with 15 bases between the two germline ends. This CDR3 region has 15 residues. Here the CDR3 reads CASSPGGNLQETQYF. The CDR3, as DNA: TGTGCCAGCTCTCCCGGGGGAAATCTCCAAGAGACCCAGTACTTC.